This T cell receptor beta chain was identified during a study of shared clonotypes between healthy human individuals. Findings and caveats of the study: The rarefaction results pointed to incomplete sorted-subset sequencing despite large depth. Naive subsets tended to show greater estimated richness than memory subsets.

CDR1 is KGHSH and CDR2 is LQKENI in the germline V gene. J lost 4 bases, V lost 6 bases, and 11 bases had no gene match. The CDR3 is 16 amino acids. With regard to this clone: Antigen specificity is unknown.

Into CD45RA+ naive and CD45RA-negative memory subsets, the CD4+ cells were split. This table comes from immunoSEQ multiplex PCR, and its TCRdb copy is limited to in-frame clones, with some not included. The table shows some 2.4 million clones, with approximately 93% occurring only once. The chain uses TRBV18 and TRBJ2-7; 11 bases fit TRBD1. Sequencing was carried out using naive CD4+ T cells from PBMCs. Subset specified: CD45RA+ positively selected. The source of this sequence is a man aged 18 to 30 in good health. Some clones in this sample may be carry-over from other donors' samples. CDR3 in amino acids: CASSPKGGTGGYEQYF. As DNA, the CDR3 is TGTGCCAGCTCTCCTAAGGGAGGGACAGGGGGTTACGAGCAGTACTTC.